This TCR beta chain was sequenced during a study of T cell responses to AZD1222 COVID-19 vaccine (dated by TCRdb to the early 2020s). Looking at the study overall: AZD1222 recipients with second doses at about 4 weeks or about 12 weeks were pooled, because spike-specific TCR depth and breadth did not differ between schedules. TCR sequencing was performed for roughly 240 trial participants, of whom about 200 were given two doses of AZD1222 and some 26 were given two doses of MenACWY control vaccine. Enrollment into the trials was organized by age into subgroups of 18-55, 56-69 and 70-plus years, and those subgroups contained approximately 150, 30 and 60 TCR-sequenced participants, respectively.

Of note for this clone: Its antigen target is currently unknown. No base quality information exists; no much larger clone differs at one position.

The CDR3 regions of human TCRbeta chains were analyzed by immunosequencing. In the authors' own workflow: Repertoire TCRs were matched against a reference library of SARS-CoV-2-specific TCRs generated with the MIRA antigen-specificity platform. Breadth was defined as the fraction of unique TCRs that were SARS-CoV-2-associated, and depth was defined as the fraction of total T cells that were SARS-CoV-2-associated. Each spike-specific TCR was assigned to its reactive spike region and to a CD4 or CD8 class using the MIRA data. Log10-transformed breadth and depth values were compared by one-way ANOVA with Sidak's multiple comparisons tests. What TCRdb holds here is the immuneACCESS table cut down to in-frame rearrangements. Part of the clones is not present; checked against another copy, under half of the missing clones reflect an unresolved V gene, and the others are unexplained. The V and J calls and the clone size are those of that table, but D and trimming were determined from the DNA. This sample comprises approximately 100,000 clones, 85% to 90% of them detected only once. The ten most abundant clones make up approximately 12% of the sample.

Here V drops 4 bases and J drops 6 bases, and the junction holds 7 bases not matched to any gene. The CDR3 sequence holds 13 residues, the cysteine and phenylalanine included. The CDR3 DNA has 39 bases and is translated from base 1. CDR1 SGHDT and CDR2 YYEEEE are derived from the germline V gene. Beyond this particular receptor, the publication reports: After two AZD1222 doses, both the breadth and the depth of spike-specific TCRs were significantly higher than at day 0 and than in MenACWY recipients. Conclusions about previously exposed vaccinees are limited, since just 5 to 7 AZD1222 recipients were seropositive for SARS-CoV-2 at baseline. In the small 56-69-year group, the increase in depth fell short of significance, most likely because of low power. Vaccine-associated CD4 TCRs spanned the whole spike protein, with dominant responses in regions 160-218 and 743-854. Reportedly, close to half of the unique spike-specific TCRs recognized epitopes lying outside the regions that are mutated in the B.1.351 and B.1.1.7 variants. Most participants were white British and females outnumbered males, and the authors suggested that clonal diversity may have been underestimated. No day 14 peak-response samples were available, so repertoires were characterized only after the peak T cell response.

This specimen's time point label, interpreted: baseline before first vaccination. Vaccinee samples came from UK trials COV001 and COV002, including a single-blind randomized controlled phase 2/3 trial of AZD1222 (ChAdOx1 nCoV-19) in healthy adults. For TCRbeta chain sequencing, PBMC samples were collected from trial participants at day 0 and at day 28 after the second dose. The chain joins TRBV5-6 to TRBJ2-7, and 7 junction bases match TRBD1. The sequenced sample was peripheral blood, obtained on day 0 of AZD1222 vaccination. This clonotype was sampled from an adult in good health. The CDR3 corresponds to CASSKTGVGEQYF. The sequence in DNA is TGTGCCAGCAGCAAAACAGGGGTGGGCGAGCAGTACTTC.